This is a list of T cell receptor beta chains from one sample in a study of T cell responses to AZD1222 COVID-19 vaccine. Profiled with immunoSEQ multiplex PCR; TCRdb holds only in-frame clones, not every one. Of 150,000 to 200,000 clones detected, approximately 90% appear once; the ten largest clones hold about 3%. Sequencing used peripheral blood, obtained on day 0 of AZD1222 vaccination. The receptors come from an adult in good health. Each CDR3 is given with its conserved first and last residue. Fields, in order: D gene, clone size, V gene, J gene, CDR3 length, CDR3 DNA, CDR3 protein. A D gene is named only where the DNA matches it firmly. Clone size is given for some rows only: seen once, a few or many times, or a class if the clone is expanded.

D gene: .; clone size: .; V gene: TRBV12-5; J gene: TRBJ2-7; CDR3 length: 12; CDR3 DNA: TGTGCTAGTGGTTTGACACGCTACGAGCAGTACTTC; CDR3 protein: CASGLTRYEQYF
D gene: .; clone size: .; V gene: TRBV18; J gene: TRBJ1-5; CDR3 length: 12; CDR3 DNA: TGTGCCAGCTCACCACCGGGTCAGCCCCAGCATTTT; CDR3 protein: CASSPPGQPQHF
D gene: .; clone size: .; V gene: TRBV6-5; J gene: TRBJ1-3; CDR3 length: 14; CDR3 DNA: TGTGCCAGCAGTTTGACCGGCTCTGGAAACACCATATATTTT; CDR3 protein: CASSLTGSGNTIYF
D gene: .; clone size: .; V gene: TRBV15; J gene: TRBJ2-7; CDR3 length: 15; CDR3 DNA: TGTGCCACCAGCAGAGTTGAGACGCTGAATGACGAGCAGTACTTC; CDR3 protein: CATSRVETLNDEQYF
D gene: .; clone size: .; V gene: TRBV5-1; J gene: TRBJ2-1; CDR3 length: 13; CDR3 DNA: TGCGCCAGCAGCTCGCGGGGCTCAAGTGAGCAGTTCTTC; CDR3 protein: CASSSRGSSEQFF
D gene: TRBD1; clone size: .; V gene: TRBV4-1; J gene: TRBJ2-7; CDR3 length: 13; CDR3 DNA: TGCGCCAGCAGCCTGGACAGGGGGTACGAGCAGTACTTC; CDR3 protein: CASSLDRGYEQYF
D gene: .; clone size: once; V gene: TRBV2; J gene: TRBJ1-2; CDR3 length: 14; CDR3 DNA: TGTGCCAGCAGTGAACTCCAGGCACGATATGGCTACACCTTC; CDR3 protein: CASSELQARYGYTF
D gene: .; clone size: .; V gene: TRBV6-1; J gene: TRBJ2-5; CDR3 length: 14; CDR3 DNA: TGTGCCAGCAGTGAAGGGACAGCTCAAGAGACCCAGTACTTC; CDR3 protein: CASSEGTAQETQYF
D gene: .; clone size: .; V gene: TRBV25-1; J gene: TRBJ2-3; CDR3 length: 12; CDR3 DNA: TGTGCCAGCAGTGAATCGACAGATACGCAGTATTTT; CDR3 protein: CASSESTDTQYF
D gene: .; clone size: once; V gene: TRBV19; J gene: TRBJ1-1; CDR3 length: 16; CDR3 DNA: TGTGCCAGTAGTATCGAACACACAGGGACGGGTACTGAAGCTTTCTTT; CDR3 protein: CASSIEHTGTGTEAFF
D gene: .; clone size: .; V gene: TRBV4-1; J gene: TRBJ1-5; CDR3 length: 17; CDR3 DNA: TGCGCCAGCAGCCAAGTTCACCTCAGGAATGGGAATCAGCCCCAGCATTTT; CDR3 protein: CASSQVHLRNGNQPQHF
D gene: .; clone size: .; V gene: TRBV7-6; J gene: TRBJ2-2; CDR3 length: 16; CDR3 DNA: TGTGCCAGCAGTAATATACCAGCCCCTAACACCGGGGAGCTGTTTTTT; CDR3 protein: CASSNIPAPNTGELFF
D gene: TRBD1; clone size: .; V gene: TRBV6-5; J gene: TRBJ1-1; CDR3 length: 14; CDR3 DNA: TGTGCCGGGTCGGACAGGGCCTTTTCTGCTGAAGCTTTCTTT; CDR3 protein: CAGSDRAFSAEAFF
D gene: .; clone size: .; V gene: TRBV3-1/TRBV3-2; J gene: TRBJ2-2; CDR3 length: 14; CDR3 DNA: TGTGCCAGCAGCCAAGGATCCCTGAGCGGGGAGCTGTTTTTT; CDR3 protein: CASSQGSLSGELFF
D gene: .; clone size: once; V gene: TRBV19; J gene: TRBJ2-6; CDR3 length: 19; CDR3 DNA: TGTGCCAGTAGATCCCTCCGGGGTTGGACGGACTCTGGGGCCAACGTCCTGACTTTC; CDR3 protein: CASRSLRGWTDSGANVLTF
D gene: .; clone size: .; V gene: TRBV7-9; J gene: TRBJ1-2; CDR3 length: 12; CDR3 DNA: TGTGCCAGCAGCACAGCCCCATATGGCTACACCTTC; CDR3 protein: CASSTAPYGYTF
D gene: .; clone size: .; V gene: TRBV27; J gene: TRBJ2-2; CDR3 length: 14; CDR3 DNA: TGTGCCAGCAGACATGGACTGAACACCGGGGAGCTGTTTTTT; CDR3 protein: CASRHGLNTGELFF
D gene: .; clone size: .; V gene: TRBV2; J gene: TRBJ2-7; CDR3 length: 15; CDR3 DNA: TGTGCCAGCAGTGATATAATCGGCAGCTCCTACGAGCAGTACTTC; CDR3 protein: CASSDIIGSSYEQYF
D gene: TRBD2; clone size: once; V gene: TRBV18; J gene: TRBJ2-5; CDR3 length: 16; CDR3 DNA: TGTGCCAGCTCACCACCCCGACTAGCGGCCCAAGAGACCCAGTACTTC; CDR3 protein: CASSPPRLAAQETQYF
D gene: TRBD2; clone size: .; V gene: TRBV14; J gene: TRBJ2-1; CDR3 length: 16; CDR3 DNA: TGTGCCAGCAGCCAGTATGCGGGAGGGCCCTACAATGAGCAGTTCTTC; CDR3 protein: CASSQYAGGPYNEQFF
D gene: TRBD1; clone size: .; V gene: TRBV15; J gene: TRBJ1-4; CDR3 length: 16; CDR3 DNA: TGTGCCACCAGCAGAGGGGACAGGGACATAATGAAAAAACTGTTTTTT; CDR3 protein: CATSRGDRDIMKKLFF
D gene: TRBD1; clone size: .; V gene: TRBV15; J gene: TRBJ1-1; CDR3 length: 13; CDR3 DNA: TGTGCCACCAGCAGAGAAGCAGGGGGTGAAGCTTTCTTT; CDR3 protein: CATSREAGGEAFF
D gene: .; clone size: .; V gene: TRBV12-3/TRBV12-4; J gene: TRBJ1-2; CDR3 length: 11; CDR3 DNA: TGTGCCAGCAGTTTCGGGTATGGCTACACCTTC; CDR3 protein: CASSFGYGYTF
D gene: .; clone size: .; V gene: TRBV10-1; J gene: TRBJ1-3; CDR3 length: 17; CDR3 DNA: TGCGCCAGCAGTCCTTCCGGGACTTCCAGCTCTGGAAACACCATATATTTT; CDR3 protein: CASSPSGTSSSGNTIYF
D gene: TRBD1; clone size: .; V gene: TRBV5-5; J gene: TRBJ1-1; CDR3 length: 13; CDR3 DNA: TGTGCCAGCAGCTTGGTACAGGGGAGTGAAGCTTTCTTT; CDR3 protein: CASSLVQGSEAFF
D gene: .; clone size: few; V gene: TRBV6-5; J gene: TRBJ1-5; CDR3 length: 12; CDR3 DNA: TGTGCCAGCAGCCGAGGAGGTCAGCCCCAGCATTTT; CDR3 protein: CASSRGGQPQHF
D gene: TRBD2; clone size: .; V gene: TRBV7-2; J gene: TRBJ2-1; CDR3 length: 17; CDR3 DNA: TGTGCCAGCAGCTCCCCTATCCGGGACTACCACTCCTATGAGCAGTTCTTC; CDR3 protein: CASSSPIRDYHSYEQFF
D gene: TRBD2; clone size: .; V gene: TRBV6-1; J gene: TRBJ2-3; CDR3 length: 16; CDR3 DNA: TGTGCCAGCAGTGCCGCGACTAGCGGAGTCACAGATACGCAGTATTTT; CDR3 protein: CASSAATSGVTDTQYF
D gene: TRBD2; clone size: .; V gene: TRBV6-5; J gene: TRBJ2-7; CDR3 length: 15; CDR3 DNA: TGTGCCAGCAGTAACCCGGGGGGAAACTCCTACGAGCAGTACTTC; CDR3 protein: CASSNPGGNSYEQYF
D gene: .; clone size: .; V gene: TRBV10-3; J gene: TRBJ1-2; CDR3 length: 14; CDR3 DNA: TGTGCCATCAGTGACAGGAAGACTAACTATGGCTACACCTTC; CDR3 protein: CAISDRKTNYGYTF
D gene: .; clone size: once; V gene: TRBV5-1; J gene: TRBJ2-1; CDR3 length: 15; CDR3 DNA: TGCGCCAGCAGCCGTGAATTGAGCTCCTACAATGAGCAGTTCTTC; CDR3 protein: CASSRELSSYNEQFF
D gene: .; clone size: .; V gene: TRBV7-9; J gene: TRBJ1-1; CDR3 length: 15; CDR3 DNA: TGTGCCAGCAGCTTAGGGGGCACCCTGAACACTGAAGCTTTCTTT; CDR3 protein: CASSLGGTLNTEAFF
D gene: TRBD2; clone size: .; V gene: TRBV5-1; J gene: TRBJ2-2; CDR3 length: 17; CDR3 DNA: TGCGCCAGCAGCTTGGTCCGACTAGCGGGTGGGACCGGGGAGCTGTTTTTT; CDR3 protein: CASSLVRLAGGTGELFF
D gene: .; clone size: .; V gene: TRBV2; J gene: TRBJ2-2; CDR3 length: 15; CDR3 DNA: TGTGCCAGCAGAGCCCGGGACACCAGCACCGGGGAGCTGTTTTTT; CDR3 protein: CASRARDTSTGELFF
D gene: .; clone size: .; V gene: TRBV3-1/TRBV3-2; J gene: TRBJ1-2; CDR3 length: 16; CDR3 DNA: TGTGCCAGCAGCCAAGATAGAGGGCAGGGTGTCGGTGGCTACACCTTC; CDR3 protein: CASSQDRGQGVGGYTF
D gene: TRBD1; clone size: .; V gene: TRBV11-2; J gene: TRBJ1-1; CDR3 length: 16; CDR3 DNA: TGTGCCAGCAGCTTAGATGGCAGGGGGCCGTACACTGAAGCTTTCTTT; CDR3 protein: CASSLDGRGPYTEAFF
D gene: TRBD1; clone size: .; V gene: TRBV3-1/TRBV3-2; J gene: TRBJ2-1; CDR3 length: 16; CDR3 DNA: TGTGCCAGCAGCCACCCAGGGACAGGGACTTACAATGAGCAGTTCTTC; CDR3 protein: CASSHPGTGTYNEQFF